This T cell receptor beta chain was identified during a study of T cell repertoires in cytomegalovirus infection. The overall study: Public TCR beta signatures indicated both CMV infection and matching HLA type.

Study outcomes and limitations: Cumulative frequency of public TCR beta families picked out carriers of CMV plus the relevant HLA. The ex vivo response was dominated by HLA-C-restricted CMV-specific TCR beta clonotypes.

V shed 3 bases and J shed 8 bases, with 17 bases lying between them. From germline, CDR1 is SGHDT and CDR2 YYEEEE. The CDR3 has 14 residues. In TCRdb, the reads were re-called with MiXCR into one record per CDR3 protein. Seen here are around 280,000 distinct CDR3 sequences, about a tenth observed once, and the top ten hold around 2.5%. This clonotype showed up just once. Its target is unknown. Just one base apart from a much larger clone, this may be a read error. The conserved closing phenylalanine or tryptophan is absent in this CDR3, likely reflecting a read error. Sequencing was done on a sample of PBMCs. This chain connects TRBV5-6 to TRBJ1-2, with D tentatively TRBD1 (5 bases). The sequence came from a human donor in good health (CMV status not recorded). Some clones in this sample may be carry-over from other donors' samples. The CDR3 nucleotides read TGTGCCAGCAGCTACAGTACAGGACCTTGGGGCTACACCTTA. This encodes CASSYSTGPWGYTL.